A selection of T cell receptor beta chains follows, all from one sample in a study of Ad26.COV2.S vaccination and SARS-CoV-2 variants. The protocol was immunoSEQ multiplex PCR, while the TCRdb copy is restricted to in-frame clones and leaves out a portion. This repertoire shows 350,000 to 450,000 clones, 87% found once; its top ten account for approximately 3.6%. The sample was peripheral blood, taken in a trial of Ad26.COV2.S vaccine versus placebo. These receptors all stem from a person between 18 and 65 years old who received the Ad26.COV2.S COVID-19 vaccine or a placebo. CDR3s include the opening cysteine and the closing phenylalanine or tryptophan. The D gene is left open where the match is weak. Rows may omit the clone size; those that give it use once, few, many or a size class.

abundance | j_gene | d_gene | v_gene | CDR3aa | CDR3nt
NA | TRBJ2-1 | TRBD1 | TRBV6-4 | CASRSTDRGEQFF | TGTGCCAGCAGATCAACGGACAGGGGAGAGCAGTTCTTC
NA | TRBJ1-1 | NA | TRBV11-2 | CASSSPDLTEAFF | TGTGCCAGCAGCTCCCCCGATCTTACTGAAGCTTTCTTT
NA | TRBJ1-1 | NA | TRBV7-2 | CASSLEEVQRGTEAFF | TGTGCCAGCAGCCTGGAAGAGGTTCAAAGGGGCACTGAAGCTTTCTTT
NA | TRBJ2-6 | TRBD1 | TRBV5-1 | CASSPDRAGANVLTF | TGCGCCAGCAGTCCAGACAGGGCTGGGGCCAACGTCCTGACTTTC
NA | TRBJ2-7 | NA | TRBV27 | CASSSGAEQYF | TGTGCCAGCAGTTCAGGAGCCGAGCAGTACTTC
NA | TRBJ2-7 | TRBD2 | TRBV14 | CASSQGTSGNYEQYF | TGTGCCAGCAGCCAAGGGACTAGTGGAAACTACGAGCAGTACTTC
NA | TRBJ1-1 | TRBD1 | TRBV4-2 | CASSQDRGQSENTEAFF | TGTGCCAGCAGCCAAGACAGGGGGCAATCGGAGAACACTGAAGCTTTCTTT
NA | TRBJ1-1 | TRBD1 | TRBV11-2 | CASSQGQGASDTEAFF | TGTGCCAGCAGCCAAGGACAGGGGGCGTCGGACACTGAAGCTTTCTTT
NA | TRBJ2-2 | NA | TRBV5-1 | CASRTGYTGELFF | TGCGCCAGCAGGACGGGGTACACCGGGGAGCTGTTTTTT
NA | TRBJ2-3 | NA | TRBV3-1/TRBV3-2 | CASSQDPADTDTQYF | TGTGCCAGCAGCCAAGATCCGGCGGACACAGATACGCAGTATTTT
NA | TRBJ2-1 | TRBD2 | TRBV19 | CASSKRLAGGLRDEQFF | TGTGCCAGTAGTAAGAGACTAGCGGGGGGGCTGCGGGATGAGCAGTTCTTC
NA | TRBJ1-6 | NA | TRBV19 | CASSWAYNSPLHF | TGTGCCAGTAGTTGGGCCTATAATTCACCCCTCCACTTT
NA | TRBJ2-7 | TRBD1 | TRBV6-1 | CASSDLPGTGGYEQYF | TGTGCCAGCAGTGATTTACCCGGGACAGGAGGGTACGAGCAGTACTTC
NA | TRBJ2-1 | TRBD2 | TRBV7-8 | CASSSPASGGAYEQFF | TGTGCCAGCAGCTCTCCGGCTAGCGGGGGGGCCTATGAGCAGTTCTTC
NA | TRBJ2-2 | NA | TRBV7-8 | CASEEGSRITGELFF | TGTGCCAGCGAGGAAGGCTCCCGGATCACCGGGGAGCTGTTTTTT
NA | TRBJ2-3 | NA | TRBV7-8 | CASSSRATDTQYF | TGTGCCAGCAGCTCCAGGGCTACAGATACGCAGTATTTT
few | TRBJ2-7 | TRBD2 | TRBV7-2 | CASSGTSGVEQYF | TGTGCCAGCAGCGGGACTAGCGGGGTCGAGCAGTACTTC
NA | TRBJ2-5 | NA | TRBV30 | CAWSGPKTQYF | TGTGCCTGGAGTGGGCCAAAGACCCAGTACTTC
NA | TRBJ1-4 | NA | TRBV14 | CASSQDQGIGEKLFF | TGTGCCAGCAGCCAAGATCAGGGGATTGGCGAAAAACTGTTTTTT
NA | TRBJ2-2 | TRBD1 | TRBV14 | CASSQSGTEITGELFF | TGTGCCAGCAGCCAATCCGGGACAGAAATAACCGGGGAGCTGTTTTTT
NA | TRBJ2-7 | NA | TRBV10-3 | CAISESTTYEQYF | TGTGCCATCAGTGAGTCGACAACCTACGAGCAGTACTTC
NA | TRBJ1-1 | NA | TRBV14 | CASSRAGTRDTEAFF | TGTGCCAGCAGCCGAGCCGGGACCAGGGACACTGAAGCTTTCTTT
NA | TRBJ2-1 | NA | TRBV7-9 | CASSFPAQNEQFF | TGTGCCAGCAGCTTCCCGGCCCAAAATGAGCAGTTCTTC
NA | TRBJ1-2 | NA | TRBV5-1 | CASSLAGLTGYTF | TGCGCCAGCAGCTTGGCCGGCCTAACTGGCTACACCTTC
NA | TRBJ2-3 | TRBD1 | TRBV5-4 | CASSLAQGPTDTQYF | TGTGCCAGCAGCTTGGCACAGGGGCCCACAGATACGCAGTATTTT
NA | TRBJ2-7 | NA | TRBV7-8 | CATSGLGHEQYF | TGTGCCACCAGCGGGCTGGGACACGAGCAGTACTTC
once | TRBJ2-7 | NA | TRBV11-1 | CASSLEGSPEQYF | TGTGCCAGCAGCCTGGAGGGGTCCCCCGAGCAGTACTTC
NA | TRBJ1-1 | NA | TRBV12-3/TRBV12-4 | CASTNQGNTEAFF | TGTGCCAGCACTAACCAGGGGAACACTGAAGCTTTCTTT
NA | TRBJ1-2 | NA | TRBV13 | CASSLGGDGYTF | TGTGCCAGCAGCTTAGGGGGGGATGGCTACACCTTC
NA | TRBJ2-3 | NA | TRBV3-1/TRBV3-2 | CASSRSGRSTDTQYF | TGTGCCAGCAGCCGCTCCGGTAGGTCAACAGATACGCAGTATTTT
NA | TRBJ2-3 | TRBD1 | TRBV3-1/TRBV3-2 | CASSQDPTQTGGLTDTQYF | TGTGCCAGCAGCCAAGACCCGACTCAGACAGGGGGCTTAACAGATACGCAGTATTTT
few | TRBJ1-2 | NA | TRBV7-2 | CASSLAKGGYTF | TGTGCCAGCAGCTTAGCGAAGGGGGGCTACACCTTC
NA | TRBJ1-2 | TRBD1 | TRBV30 | CAWGQGEGYTF | TGTGCCTGGGGACAGGGCGAGGGCTACACCTTC